The rows below give T cell receptor beta chains drawn from one sample of a study of Ad26.COV2.S vaccination and SARS-CoV-2 variants. This table comes from immunoSEQ multiplex PCR, and its TCRdb copy is limited to in-frame clones, with some not included. In the table there are about 330,000 clones, 85% to 90% of which are singletons. Sequenced here: peripheral blood, sampled in a trial of Ad26.COV2.S vaccine versus placebo. Receptors were obtained from a person aged 18-60 years who received the Ad26.COV2.S COVID-19 vaccine or a placebo. Each CDR3 is given with its conserved first and last residue. A D gene is named only where the DNA matches it firmly. The size of a clone is reported for some rows only, either as once, few or many, or as a class for expanded clones.

clone size: NA; V gene: TRBV19; D gene: NA; J gene: TRBJ2-1; CDR3 protein: CASIGNEQFF; CDR3 DNA: TGTGCCAGCATTGGGAATGAGCAGTTCTTC
clone size: NA; V gene: TRBV18; D gene: TRBD2; J gene: TRBJ2-3; CDR3 protein: CASSPPGLAVTDTQYF; CDR3 DNA: TGTGCCAGCTCACCACCGGGACTAGCAGTCACAGATACGCAGTATTTT
clone size: NA; V gene: TRBV7-2; D gene: TRBD2; J gene: TRBJ2-2; CDR3 protein: CASSLDAGGNTGELFF; CDR3 DNA: TGTGCCAGCAGCTTAGATGCGGGGGGAAACACCGGGGAGCTGTTTTTT
clone size: NA; V gene: TRBV15; D gene: TRBD2; J gene: TRBJ2-2; CDR3 protein: CATSRVSGTGELFF; CDR3 DNA: TGTGCCACCAGCAGAGTTAGCGGGACCGGGGAGCTGTTTTTT
clone size: NA; V gene: TRBV6-1; D gene: NA; J gene: TRBJ1-2; CDR3 protein: CASSELLGGMSYGYTF; CDR3 DNA: TGTGCCAGCAGTGAACTACTAGGGGGTATGAGCTATGGCTACACCTTC
clone size: NA; V gene: TRBV4-1; D gene: TRBD1; J gene: TRBJ1-2; CDR3 protein: CASSQAGGGYGYTF; CDR3 DNA: TGCGCCAGCAGCCAAGCAGGGGGCGGCTATGGCTACACCTTC
clone size: NA; V gene: TRBV4-1; D gene: NA; J gene: TRBJ1-1; CDR3 protein: CASSQVFRQENTEAFF; CDR3 DNA: TGCGCCAGCAGCCAAGTTTTTAGACAGGAGAACACTGAAGCTTTCTTT
clone size: NA; V gene: TRBV27; D gene: NA; J gene: TRBJ2-2; CDR3 protein: CASSSLEGGTGELFF; CDR3 DNA: TGTGCCAGCAGTTCCTTGGAGGGTGGCACCGGGGAGCTGTTTTTT
clone size: NA; V gene: TRBV7-3; D gene: NA; J gene: TRBJ2-5; CDR3 protein: CASSLTPLPPQETQYF; CDR3 DNA: TGTGCCAGCAGCTTAACACCCCTACCACCACAGGAGACCCAGTACTTC
clone size: NA; V gene: TRBV19; D gene: TRBD2; J gene: TRBJ2-7; CDR3 protein: CASSASGGRSYEQYF; CDR3 DNA: TGTGCCAGTAGTGCTAGCGGGGGCCGCTCCTACGAGCAGTACTTC
clone size: NA; V gene: TRBV28; D gene: NA; J gene: TRBJ2-6; CDR3 protein: CASSYRGSGANVLTF; CDR3 DNA: TGTGCCAGCAGTTATCGGGGCTCTGGGGCCAACGTCCTGACTTTC
clone size: once; V gene: TRBV5-1; D gene: NA; J gene: TRBJ1-2; CDR3 protein: CASSLGPGSGYTF; CDR3 DNA: TGCGCCAGCAGCTTAGGACCGGGAAGTGGCTACACCTTC
clone size: once; V gene: TRBV30; D gene: NA; J gene: TRBJ1-1; CDR3 protein: CAWSLLGGNTGTEAFF; CDR3 DNA: TGTGCCTGGAGTCTCCTTGGTGGAAACACAGGAACTGAAGCTTTCTTT
clone size: NA; V gene: TRBV20-1; D gene: NA; J gene: TRBJ1-2; CDR3 protein: CSASNPGDYGYTF; CDR3 DNA: TGCAGTGCTAGTAACCCCGGGGACTATGGCTACACCTTC
clone size: NA; V gene: TRBV9; D gene: TRBD2; J gene: TRBJ2-5; CDR3 protein: CASSKPGLAGEETQYF; CDR3 DNA: TGTGCCAGCAGCAAACCGGGACTAGCGGGGGAAGAGACCCAGTACTTC
clone size: few; V gene: TRBV3-1/TRBV3-2; D gene: NA; J gene: TRBJ1-4; CDR3 protein: CASSQDESGNSLRLFF; CDR3 DNA: TGTGCCAGCAGCCAAGATGAATCAGGAAACTCCTTACGGCTGTTTTTT
clone size: NA; V gene: TRBV5-1; D gene: TRBD1; J gene: TRBJ2-7; CDR3 protein: CASSSQQGGEQYF; CDR3 DNA: TGCGCCAGCAGCTCCCAACAGGGGGGAGAGCAGTACTTC
clone size: few; V gene: TRBV5-1; D gene: NA; J gene: TRBJ2-7; CDR3 protein: CASSQHPEGEQYF; CDR3 DNA: TGCGCCAGCAGCCAACACCCCGAGGGCGAGCAGTACTTC
clone size: once; V gene: TRBV5-1; D gene: NA; J gene: TRBJ1-4; CDR3 protein: CASSTDGYNEKLFF; CDR3 DNA: TGCGCCAGCAGCACAGACGGATATAATGAAAAACTGTTTTTT
clone size: NA; V gene: TRBV30; D gene: NA; J gene: TRBJ1-5; CDR3 protein: CAWSVPGLGSNQPQHF; CDR3 DNA: TGTGCCTGGAGTGTACCGGGCCTCGGGAGCAATCAGCCCCAGCATTTT
clone size: NA; V gene: TRBV19; D gene: NA; J gene: TRBJ1-2; CDR3 protein: CASTVQGYGYTF; CDR3 DNA: TGTGCCAGTACTGTACAGGGATATGGCTACACCTTC
clone size: NA; V gene: TRBV11-2; D gene: NA; J gene: TRBJ1-4; CDR3 protein: CASSFGGAGEKLFF; CDR3 DNA: TGTGCCAGCAGCTTTGGGGGGGCTGGGGAAAAACTGTTTTTT